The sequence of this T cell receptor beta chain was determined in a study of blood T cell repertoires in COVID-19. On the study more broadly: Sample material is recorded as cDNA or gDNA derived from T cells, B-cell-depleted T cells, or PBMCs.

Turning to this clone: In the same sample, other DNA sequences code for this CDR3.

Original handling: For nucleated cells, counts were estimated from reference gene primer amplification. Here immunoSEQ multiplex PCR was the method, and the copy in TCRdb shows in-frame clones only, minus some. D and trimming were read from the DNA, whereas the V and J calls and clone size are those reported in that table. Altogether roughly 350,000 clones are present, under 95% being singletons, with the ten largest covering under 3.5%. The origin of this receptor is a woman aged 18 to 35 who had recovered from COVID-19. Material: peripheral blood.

The CDR3 nucleotides are TGTGCCACCAGTGATCCGGGACAGGGGGACACTGAAGCTTTCTTT. Translating it yields CATSDPGQGDTEAFF. V gene TRBV24-1 combines with J gene TRBJ1-1, with 11 bases fitting TRBD1. The V segment lost 3 bases and the J segment 3 bases; nucleotides outside the gene matches: 2. This CDR3 comprises 15 residues. Germline CDR1 KGHDR, CDR2 SFDVKD.